Each of the 8 T cell receptor beta chains below was sequenced from the same sample in a study of cytotoxic CD8 clonotypes in ibrutinib-treated CLL. The repertoire was sequenced with immunoSEQ multiplex PCR; TCRdb's copy has only in-frame clones and lacks some. The sample has about 300,000 clones, around 77% seen once. Material: PBMCs, obtained at disease progression, from a patient treated with ibrutinib. These receptors originate from a human donor with chronic lymphocytic leukemia.

This clone was counted between two and nine times. CDR3 nucleotides: TGTGCCAGCAGCTCGGAAGTGGGGAGGCCCACCTACGAGCAGTACTTC. Its translation: CASSSEVGRPTYEQYF. This chain connects TRBV7-8 to TRBJ2-7; tentatively, D is TRBD2 (6 bases). This CDR3 spans 16 amino acids. Trimming cost V 4 bases and J 2 bases, with 18 bases left between them. The germline gives CDR1 SGHVS, CDR2 FQNEAQ.

This chain connects TRBV9 to TRBJ1-2; 7 bases are shared with TRBD1. V dropped 4 bases and J dropped 2; count of bases not matched to a gene: 5. CDR3 length: 14 amino acids. The germline CDR1 and CDR2 sequences are SGDLS and YYNGEE. For the CDR3, the DNA is TGTGCCAGCAGCTACCGGACAGGAAACTATGGCTACACCTTC. Translating it yields CASSYRTGNYGYTF.

The chain joins TRBV11-3 to TRBJ2-1, with no clear D. The germline CDR1 and CDR2 sequences are SGHNT and YENEEA. The V gene lost 2 bases and the J gene lost 3 bases, with 8 bases spanning the gap. CDR3 size: 14 residues. For the CDR3, the DNA is TGTGCCAGCAGCTTACGGTGGGACTACAATGAGCAGTTCTTC. Protein: CASSLRWDYNEQFF.

In this sample, this clone turned up a few times. The rearrangement uses TRBV29-1 and TRBJ1-1; D call uncertain. V was pared by 4 bases and J by 1 base, with 4 bases between. The CDR3 extends over 11 amino acids. CDR1 is SQVTM, CDR2 ANQGSEA, per germline. The CDR3 sequence is CSVGSNTEAFF. CDR3 in DNA: TGCAGCGTTGGCTCGAACACTGAAGCTTTCTTT. Based on the CDR3 plus reference TRBV29-1 and TRBJ1-1, the full variable domain is SAVISQKPSRDICQRGTSLTIQCQVDSQVTMMFWYRQQPGQSLTLIATANQGSEATYESGFVIDKFPISRPNLTFSTLTVSNMSPEDSSIYLCSVGSNTEAFFGQGTRLTVV.

V and J are TRBV28 and TRBJ2-7; possible D gene TRBD1, 5 bases. This CDR3 region has 13 residues. Looked up from germline, CDR1 is MDHEN and CDR2 is SYDVKM. Trimming removed 7 bases from V and 1 base from J, with 11 bases in between. CDR3 coding DNA: TGTGCCAGCACGGCAGGGTTTTCCTACGAGCAGTACTTC. Its protein product is CASTAGFSYEQYF.

To note about this clone: This may arise from a read error, as a much more abundant clone is one base away. The chain joins TRBV11-2 to TRBJ2-1; a possible D gene is TRBD2 (6 bases). V dropped 1 base and J dropped 3 bases, with 7 bases sitting between them. Germline V gene sequence: CDR1 SGHAT, CDR2 FQNNGV. The CDR3 spans 14 residues. The CDR3 protein is CASSLGGVYNEQFF. The CDR3 nucleotides read TGTGCCAGCAGCTTAGGCGGGGTCTACAATGAGCAGTTCTTC.

The chain recombines TRBV23-1 with TRBJ2-7, with 8 bases fitting TRBD2. TRBV23-1 is an ORF for which the function is uncertain. The ends lost 4 bases at V and 2 bases at J; junction bases unmatched: 7. The CDR3 has 15 amino acids. This chain's CDR3 is CASSLAGGETYEQYF. DNA of the CDR3: TGCGCCAGCAGTCTGGCCGGGGGGGAGACCTACGAGCAGTACTTC.

The chain couples TRBV6-5 to TRBJ1-1; D call uncertain. The V gene's germline CDR1 is MNHEY and CDR2 SVGAGI. The length of the CDR3 is 15 residues. Trimming took off 2 bases at V and 0 bases at J, with 10 bases between the two ends. The CDR3 is CASSYGFGLNTEAFF. Written as DNA, the CDR3 is TGTGCCAGCAGTTACGGTTTTGGGCTGAACACTGAAGCTTTCTTT.